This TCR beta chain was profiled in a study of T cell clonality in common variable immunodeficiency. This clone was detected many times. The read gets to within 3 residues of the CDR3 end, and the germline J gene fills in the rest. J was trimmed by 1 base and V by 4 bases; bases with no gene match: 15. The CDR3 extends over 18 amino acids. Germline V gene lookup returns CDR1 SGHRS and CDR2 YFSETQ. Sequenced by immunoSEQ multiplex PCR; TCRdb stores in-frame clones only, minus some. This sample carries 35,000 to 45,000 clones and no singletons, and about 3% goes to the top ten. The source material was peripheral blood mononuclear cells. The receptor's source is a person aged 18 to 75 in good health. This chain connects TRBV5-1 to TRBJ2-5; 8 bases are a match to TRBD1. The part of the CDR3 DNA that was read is TGCGCCAGCAGCACGAGGACAGGGCGTGGGGGTTCCCAAGAGACC. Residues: CASSTRTGRGGSQET. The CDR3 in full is CASSTRTGRGGSQETQYF.